The rows below give T cell receptor beta chains drawn from one sample of a study of T cell repertoires in cytomegalovirus infection. TCRdb redid the calling of the reads with MiXCR, one entry per CDR3 protein. The table records 200,000 to 300,000 distinct CDR3 sequences, around 9% of them present only once. The specimen sequenced was PBMCs. All receptors come from a human donor in good health (CMV status not recorded). Some clones in this sample may be carry-over from other donors' samples. The CDR3 runs from the conserved cysteine through the conserved F or W. D genes are given only for firm matches. Expanded clones are given a class, and other clones once, few, many or no size at all.

TRBV11-3	TRBJ1-1	.	.	TGTGCCAGCAAGGGCCACCCGAACACTGAAGCTTTCTTT	CASKGHPNTEAFF
TRBV6-2/TRBV6-3	TRBJ2-1	.	few	TGTGCCAGCAGTTCGGCCACTACAGGGACACCCTACAATGAGCAGTTCTTC	CASSSATTGTPYNEQFF
TRBV14	TRBJ1-1	TRBD1	.	TGTGCCAGCAGCCAAGGACAGGGCTTCCTGAACACTGAAGCTTTCTTT	CASSQGQGFLNTEAFF
TRBV7-2	TRBJ2-3	TRBD2	many	TGTGCCAGCAGCCGCGGGTTGGTAGCGGGAGGGGATACGCAGTATTTT	CASSRGLVAGGDTQYF
TRBV15	TRBJ1-2	.	many	TGTGCCACCAGCAATCGGACGGACTACTATGGCTACACCTTC	CATSNRTDYYGYTF
TRBV7-8	TRBJ1-6	.	many	TGTGCCAGCAGCGCCAGGGATTTTGATAATTCACCCCTCCACTTT	CASSARDFDNSPLHF
TRBV5-1	TRBJ1-1	.	many	TGCGCCAGCAGCCCCGCGCCGGGGGGAGGCACTGAAGCTTTCTTT	CASSPAPGGGTEAFF
TRBV7-2	TRBJ1-2	.	many	TGTGCCAGCAGCTTAAACCTGGCAGGGGTCCGGGCTAACTATGGCTACACCTTC	CASSLNLAGVRANYGYTF
TRBV18	TRBJ2-2	TRBD1	many	TGTGCCAGCTCACAGGGGGCAGAGAACACCGGGGAGCTGTTTTTT	CASSQGAENTGELFF
TRBV20-1	TRBJ1-1	.	few	TGCAGTGCTAGGAGCGCTGCGACAGTTAACACTGAAGCTTTCTTT	CSARSAATVNTEAFF
TRBV7-8	TRBJ2-1	.	many	TGTGCCAGCAGGCAAACGCGGGGAGATGAGCAGTTCTTC	CASRQTRGDEQFF
TRBV6-2/TRBV6-3	TRBJ2-3	.	.	TGTGCCAGCAACCCTCTTGTTCGTCGGGATACGCAGTATTTT	CASNPLVRRDTQYF
TRBV7-2	TRBJ2-2	TRBD1	many	TGTGCCAGCAGCCTTAACAGGGGAATCACCGGGGAGCTGTTTTTT	CASSLNRGITGELFF
TRBV29-1	TRBJ1-5	.	.	TGCAGCGTAGCCGTAGGGGCCAGCAATCAGCCCCAGCATTTT	CSVAVGASNQPQHF
TRBV28	TRBJ2-1	TRBD1	many	TGTGCCAGCAATACACAGGGGGCAGATGGGAATGAGCAGTTCTTC	CASNTQGADGNEQFF
TRBV30	TRBJ1-3	.	.	TGTGCCTGGAAGAGATCTGGAAACACCATATATTTT	CAWKRSGNTIYF
TRBV7-3	TRBJ2-3	TRBD1	many	TGTGCCAGCAGCTCACAGGGGGGCCGCACAGATACGCAGTATTTT	CASSSQGGRTDTQYF
TRBV7-2	TRBJ1-5	.	many	TGTGCCAGCAGCTTTGTAGGTCAGCCCCAGCATTTT	CASSFVGQPQHF
TRBV24-1	TRBJ1-1	.	few	TGTGCCACCAGTGATGACCGCGCCGGGGGGACTGAAGCTTTCTTT	CATSDDRAGGTEAFF
TRBV24-1	TRBJ1-5	.	.	TGTGCCACCAGTGCAGGCCGGGGGGGTCTTTATAGCAATCAGCCCCAGCATTTT	CATSAGRGGLYSNQPQHF
TRBV19	TRBJ2-1	.	many	TGTGCCAGTAGTATAGAGGGGCAGAATACCTACAATGAGCAGTTCTTC	CASSIEGQNTYNEQFF
TRBV7-9	TRBJ2-7	.	.	TGTGCCAGCAGCTCTAACGACAGGAGCCTCTACGAGCAGTACTTC	CASSSNDRSLYEQYF
TRBV11-2	TRBJ1-2	.	.	TGTGCCAGCAGCTCCTGGACCTCGTCGAGAAGCGACTATGGCTACACCTTC	CASSSWTSSRSDYGYTF
TRBV10-3	TRBJ1-6	.	many	TGTGCCATCCAGGGAGGGGGCTCCTATAATTCACCCCTCCACTTT	CAIQGGGSYNSPLHF
TRBV12-3/TRBV12-4	TRBJ1-1	.	many	TGTGCCAGCAGCCTCAGGGAATTT	CASSLREF
TRBV20-1	TRBJ1-5	TRBD1	many	TGCAGTGCTAGCCGGACAGGGGGCTCATATCAGCCCCAGCATTTT	CSASRTGGSYQPQHF
TRBV29-1	TRBJ2-1	TRBD2	.	TGCAGCGTGGGCGCGGGGGGGAATAATGAGCAGTTCTTC	CSVGAGGNNEQFF
TRBV7-2	TRBJ2-5	.	many	TGTGCCAGCAGCTTAGCGCCAGGGCCGGGAAGGGGCGACCAAGAGACCCAGTACTTC	CASSLAPGPGRGDQETQYF
TRBV25-1	TRBJ1-6	TRBD1	.	TGTGCCAGCAGTGGTATGACAGGGGTTCGCTCACCCCTCCACTTT	CASSGMTGVRSPLHF
TRBV28	TRBJ2-5	TRBD2	.	TGTGCCAGCAGTTTATACGCCCCCCTAGCGGGGGACCAAGAGACCCAGTACTTC	CASSLYAPLAGDQETQYF
TRBV11-3	TRBJ2-3	.	.	TGTGCCAGCAGCTTCTTCCGGGACCCAATCACAGATACGCAGTATTTT	CASSFFRDPITDTQYF
TRBV10-2	TRBJ2-5	TRBD2	many	TGCGCCAGCAGTGAATTAGCGGGGGCTGGGACCCAGTACTTC	CASSELAGAGTQYF
TRBV12-5	TRBJ2-3	TRBD1	many	TGTGCTAGTGGTTCAGACAGGGGGCTTGATACGCAGTATTTT	CASGSDRGLDTQYF
TRBV7-4	TRBJ2-7	.	many	TGTGCCAGCAGCTTAATTAAAGGAACCTACGAGCAGTACTTC	CASSLIKGTYEQYF
TRBV20-1	TRBJ1-2	.	few	TGCAGTGCTATAGGCCCGGACTATGGCTACACCTTC	CSAIGPDYGYTF
TRBV20-1	TRBJ1-1	.	.	TGCAGTGCTAACGGCCCAAATCATGAAGCTTTCTTT	CSANGPNHEAFF
TRBV19	TRBJ2-5	.	few	TGTGCCAGTAGTATCGGGTATGAGACCCAGTACTTC	CASSIGYETQYF
TRBV20-1	TRBJ1-2	.	many	TGCAGTGCTAGAGATCGGGGACACCCTAACTATGGCTACACCTTC	CSARDRGHPNYGYTF
TRBV11-3	TRBJ2-5	TRBD1	many	TGTGCCAGCAGCCCCGGACAGGGGGATTGGCAAGAGACCCAGTACTTC	CASSPGQGDWQETQYF